This record concerns one TCR beta chain sequence. The V gene end was trimmed by 4 bases and the J gene end by 7 bases; junction bases not matched to a gene: 7. This CDR3 contains 16 residues. The V gene's germline CDR1 is SGHRS and CDR2 YFSETQ. The data originate from a study of blood T cell repertoires in COVID-19. Looking at the study overall: Specimens from acute and convalescent COVID-19 originated in the United States, Italy and Spain. PBMCs, B-cell-depleted T cells, or T cells were the source of the cDNA or gDNA that made up the material.

Per the study methods: Scientists estimated how many nucleated cells there were by amplifying reference gene primers. Some clones are missing from TCRdb's copy, which holds only in-frame ones; the method was immunoSEQ multiplex PCR. V, J and clone size were drawn from that table, and D and trimming were deduced from the DNA. The repertoire holds almost 80,000 clones, with around 83% as singletons. This TCR was recovered from a woman between 65 and 79 years old with acute or convalescent COVID-19. The chain couples TRBV5-1 to TRBJ2-2; TRBD2 agrees at 13 bases. Sequencing was done on a sample of peripheral blood. The CDR3 here is CASSIQTSGRVGELFF. In DNA form, the CDR3 reads TGCGCCAGCAGCATCCAAACTAGCGGGAGGGTCGGGGAGCTGTTTTTT.